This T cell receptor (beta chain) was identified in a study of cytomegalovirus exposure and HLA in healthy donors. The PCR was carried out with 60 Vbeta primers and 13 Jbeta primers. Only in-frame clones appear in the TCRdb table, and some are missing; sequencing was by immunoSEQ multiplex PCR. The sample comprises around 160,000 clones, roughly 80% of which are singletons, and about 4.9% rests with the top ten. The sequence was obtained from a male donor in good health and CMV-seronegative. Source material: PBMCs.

CDR3 amino acids: CASSRGTDNEKLFF. The CDR3 region has the DNA TGCGCCAGCAGCCGCGGGACAGATAATGAAAAACTGTTTTTT. The J gene is TRBJ1-4, the V gene TRBV5-1; 7 nucleotides line up with TRBD1. The CDR3 contains 14 residues. The V segment lost 4 bases and the J segment 4 bases; nucleotides outside the gene matches: 4. Germline V gene data show CDR1 as SGHRS and CDR2 as YFSETQ.